This is a list of T cell receptor beta chains from one sample in a study of blood T cells in healthy people across ages. MiXCR, applied by TCRdb to the 5' RACE reads, yields one record per CDR3 protein. The sample lists some 1.4 million distinct CDR3 sequences; around 42% were seen once. Material: blood. These receptor sequences come from a young woman in good health. CDR3s include the opening cysteine and the closing phenylalanine or tryptophan. D genes are given only for firm matches. For some rows the clone size is stated as once, few or many, or as a class when expanded; others skip it.

size	J	D	V	CDR3	DNA
.	TRBJ2-3	.	TRBV6-1	CASSEEVYTDTQYF	TGTGCCAGCAGTGAGGAGGTCTACACAGATACGCAGTATTTT
.	TRBJ1-1	.	TRBV5-1	CASSSDGANTEAFF	TGCGCCAGCAGCTCAGACGGGGCGAACACTGAAGCTTTCTTT
.	TRBJ2-1	.	TRBV27	CASFRLLNEQFF	TGTGCCAGCTTTAGACTTTTAAATGAGCAGTTCTTC
.	TRBJ2-7	.	TRBV6-5	CASSYSLGGHNYEQYF	TGTGCCAGCAGTTACTCTCTTGGGGGGCACAACTACGAGCAGTACTTC
.	TRBJ2-2	.	TRBV6-4	CASREIWATGELFF	TGTGCCAGCAGAGAAATATGGGCCACCGGGGAGCTGTTTTTT
.	TRBJ2-3	TRBD2	TRBV10-3	CATNAAGFTDTQYF	TGTGCCACTAACGCAGCGGGGTTCACAGATACGCAGTATTTT
.	TRBJ1-5	.	TRBV6-6	CASSYSRTDSNQPQHF	TGTGCCAGCAGTTACTCCCGGACAGATAGCAATCAGCCCCAGCATTTT
.	TRBJ1-1	.	TRBV5-4	CATPGAPGGTEAFF	TGTGCCACCCCGGGGGCCCCCGGCGGCACTGAAGCTTTCTTT
many	TRBJ1-1	.	TRBV5-1	CASSPGPNTEAFF	TGTGCCAGCAGCCCGGGACCGAACACTGAAGCTTTCTTT
few	TRBJ1-5	.	TRBV6-1	CATTGYSNQPQHF	TGTGCCACTACGGGCTATAGCAATCAGCCCCAGCATTTT
.	TRBJ2-7	TRBD2	TRBV4-1	CASSQRLAGLGSYNEQYF	TGCGCCAGCAGCCAACGCCTAGCGGGGCTTGGCTCCTACAATGAGCAGTACTTC
.	TRBJ2-3	.	TRBV2	CASISMASTSDTQYF	TGTGCCAGCATCTCCATGGCGAGTACCTCAGATACGCAGTATTTT
once	TRBJ2-1	.	TRBV4-3	CASSQGPEISYNEQFF	TGCGCCAGCAGCCAAGGGCCCGAGATCTCCTACAATGAGCAGTTCTTC
.	TRBJ2-5	TRBD2	TRBV7-8	CASSLRTSGGTETQYF	TGTGCCAGCAGCCTACGGACTAGCGGGGGTACGGAGACCCAGTACTTC
.	TRBJ2-3	TRBD2	TRBV4-2	CASSQDPRLAASSTDTQYF	TGTGCCAGCAGCCAAGACCCTCGACTAGCGGCCTCTAGCACAGATACGCAGTATTTT
.	TRBJ1-4	TRBD1	TRBV15	CATSRVDRGLSNEKLFF	TGTGCCACCAGCAGAGTAGACAGGGGGTTATCTAATGAAAAACTGTTTTTT
.	TRBJ2-5	.	TRBV10-1	CASSEGRRETQYF	TGCGCCAGCAGTGAGGGCAGGAGAGAGACCCAGTACTTC
.	TRBJ2-2	.	TRBV4-1	CASSHRTGNTGELFF	TGCGCCAGCAGCCACCGCACAGGGAACACCGGGGAGCTGTTTTTT
few	TRBJ2-7	.	TRBV4-1	CASSQRGGMARSYEQYF	TGCGCCAGCAGCCAGCGTGGGGGGATGGCTAGGTCCTACGAGCAGTACTTC
few	TRBJ1-5	TRBD1	TRBV4-1	CASSSRDRDAQPQHF	TGCGCCAGCAGCTCCCGGGACAGGGACGCGCAGCCCCAGCATTTT
.	TRBJ1-2	.	TRBV3-1	CASSQVVSGYTF	TGTGCCAGCAGCCAAGTAGTTTCTGGCTACACCTTC
many	TRBJ2-5	TRBD2	TRBV7-3	CASSQGGLVMSPQYF	TGTGCCAGCAGCCAAGGGGGACTAGTAATGAGTCCCCAGTACTTC
few	TRBJ1-2	.	TRBV28	CASSLPEALYGYTF	TGTGCCAGCAGTTTACCGGAGGCCCTCTATGGCTACACCTTC
few	TRBJ1-2	.	TRBV30	CAWSIGGFGGYTF	TGTGCCTGGAGTATAGGAGGGTTCGGTGGCTACACCTTC
many	TRBJ2-3	.	TRBV5-1	CASSPNPNTDTQYF	TGCGCCAGCAGCCCCAACCCGAACACAGATACGCAGTATTTT
many	TRBJ2-3	.	TRBV7-9	CASTLRGGGSTDTQYF	TGTGCCAGCACCCTGAGGGGGGGTGGGAGCACAGATACGCAGTATTTT
few	TRBJ2-5	TRBD1	TRBV27	CASRPPGGLETQYF	TGTGCCAGCAGGCCTCCAGGGGGCTTAGAGACCCAGTACTTC
few	TRBJ1-2	.	TRBV28	CASSLISGYSYGYTF	TGTGCCAGCAGTTTAATTTCGGGTTATAGCTATGGCTACACCTTC
once	TRBJ2-3	TRBD2	TRBV20-1	CSASRRTSGKLGTDTQYF	TGCAGTGCTAGCCGACGGACTAGCGGGAAACTCGGCACAGATACGCAGTATTTT
.	TRBJ2-2	.	TRBV4-1	CASSPQGFPGELFF	TGCGCCAGCAGCCCTCAGGGTTTCCCCGGGGAGCTGTTTTTT
.	TRBJ2-3	.	TRBV14	CASSQENSWTPSSSTDTQYF	TGTGCCAGCAGCCAAGAAAATTCATGGACCCCTAGCTCTAGCACAGATACGCAGTATTTT
.	TRBJ2-3	TRBD1	TRBV6-1	CANSSPGQGKYTQYF	TGTGCCAACTCTTCACCGGGACAGGGAAAGTATACGCAGTATTTT
once	TRBJ2-7	.	TRBV3-1	CASSQDPLSYAYNEQYF	TGTGCCAGCAGCCAAGATCCCCTATCGTACGCCTACAATGAGCAGTACTTC
.	TRBJ2-1	TRBD2	TRBV20-1	CSARHPPGREVSYNEQFF	TGCAGTGCGCGACACCCCCCGGGGCGGGAGGTCTCCTACAATGAGCAGTTCTTC
.	TRBJ2-3	TRBD2	TRBV2	CASDPGTSGTDTQYF	TGTGCCAGCGACCCGGGGACTAGCGGGACAGATACGCAGTATTTT
.	TRBJ2-1	.	TRBV7-3	CASSSNYDLVEQFF	TGTGCCAGCAGCTCAAATTATGACTTAGTTGAGCAGTTCTTC
.	TRBJ2-1	TRBD2	TRBV5-1	CASSLGASGGIINEQFF	TGCGCCAGCAGCTTGGGCGCTAGCGGGGGGATCATCAATGAGCAGTTCTTC
few	TRBJ1-1	.	TRBV7-8	CASTLSTGDTEAFF	TGTGCCAGCACCCTGAGCACGGGGGACACTGAAGCTTTCTTT
many	TRBJ2-1	TRBD2	TRBV7-9	CASSLVGLAPSYNEQFF	TGTGCCAGCAGCTTAGTGGGACTAGCGCCTTCCTACAATGAGCAGTTCTTC
few	TRBJ1-1	.	TRBV20-1	CSARVDTEAFF	TGCAGTGCTAGAGTTGACACTGAAGCTTTCTTT
few	TRBJ2-1	.	TRBV7-8	CASSLVRPEYNEQFF	TGTGCCAGCAGCTTAGTCAGGCCAGAATACAATGAGCAGTTCTTC
.	TRBJ1-2	.	TRBV7-9	CASSPLLTGPYGYTF	TGTGCCAGCAGCCCTCTCCTCACAGGCCCCTATGGCTACACCTTC
.	TRBJ2-7	TRBD1	TRBV6-5	CASSYSNTGVGSYEQYF	TGTGCCAGCAGTTACTCCAACACAGGGGTCGGCTCCTACGAGCAGTACTTC
few	TRBJ2-5	TRBD2	TRBV2	CASSEKRTSGTLQETQYF	TGTGCCAGCAGTGAAAAGCGGACTAGCGGGACCCTACAAGAGACCCAGTACTTC
.	TRBJ2-1	TRBD2	TRBV20-1	CSARETSGSVNEQFF	TGCAGTGCTAGAGAGACTAGCGGGAGTGTCAATGAGCAGTTCTTC
.	TRBJ2-5	.	TRBV28	CASTTGPGETQYF	TGTGCCAGCACTACAGGGCCCGGAGAGACCCAGTACTTC
.	TRBJ2-3	TRBD2	TRBV7-2	CASSFKLAGGTDTQYF	TGTGCCAGCAGCTTTAAACTAGCGGGGGGCACAGATACGCAGTATTTT
.	TRBJ1-1	TRBD1	TRBV25-1	CASSRQGMAFF	TGTGCCAGCAGTAGACAGGGCATGGCTTTCTTT
.	TRBJ1-1	.	TRBV29-1	CSGSKSSSEAFF	TGCAGCGGATCGAAGTCATCTTCTGAAGCTTTCTTT
.	TRBJ2-7	.	TRBV6-5	CASADGVYEQYF	TGTGCCAGCGCAGACGGAGTCTACGAGCAGTACTTC
.	TRBJ2-3	TRBD2	TRBV7-8	CASSGISGPSTDTQYF	TGTGCCAGCAGCGGGATTAGCGGGCCTAGCACAGATACGCAGTATTTT
few	TRBJ2-1	TRBD2	TRBV3-1	CASMASGYNGEQFF	TGTGCCAGCATGGCTAGCGGGTACAATGGCGAGCAGTTCTTC
once	TRBJ1-4	.	TRBV27	CASSKDIANEKLFF	TGTGCCAGCAGCAAGGACATAGCTAATGAAAAACTGTTTTTT
few	TRBJ1-1	.	TRBV9	CASSVGEGEDTEAFF	TGTGCCAGCAGCGTAGGAGAGGGGGAAGACACTGAAGCTTTCTTT